This T cell receptor (beta chain) was found in a study of ipilimumab plus nivolumab after autologous stem cell transplantation. Background on the study: Patients received a median of about five ipilimumab and roughly eight nivolumab doses. Both relapsed and primary refractory DLBCL were included.

This clone showed up just once. Sequencing was performed with immunoSEQ multiplex PCR; in TCRdb, only in-frame clones are kept and a portion is missing. The profile shows some 15,000 clones, roughly four fifths of them singletons. Germline trimming cut 4 bases from V and 2 bases from J; bases unmatched to any gene: 5. The length of the CDR3 is 14 residues. The germline CDR1 and CDR2 sequences are SGHTS and YDEGEE. The sequence came from a male donor with diffuse large B-cell lymphoma. This sequence joins TRBV5-8 and TRBJ2-7; TRBD1 matches 8 bases. The sequenced sample was PBMCs, obtained in a trial of ipilimumab plus nivolumab as post-transplant consolidation. The CDR3 bases are TGTGCCAGCAGCCCAGGACAGGGAGCCTACGAGCAGTACTTC. This translates into CASSPGQGAYEQYF.